Each of the 27 T cell receptor beta chains below was sequenced from the same sample in a study of T-cell reconstitution after alpha-beta-depleted transplantation in children. As it was prepared, the TCRbeta library received unique molecular identifiers. MiXCR, run by TCRdb on the PCR reads, gives a single entry per CDR3 protein. Among around 480,000 distinct CDR3 sequences, 30% to 35% were seen once, and the ten largest hold 2% to 3%. The input for sequencing was PBMCs from the stem cell graft donor, taken from the stem cell graft. These receptors were collected from a human donor who donated a stem cell graft to a child with aplastic anemia.

This sequence joins TRBV20-1 and TRBJ1-1; possibly TRBD1 for D (5 bases). CDR1 is DFQATT and CDR2 is SNEGSKA in the germline V gene (reference sequence). V was shortened by 2 bases and J by 8 bases, with 15 bases between the two germline ends. The CDR3 length is 13 residues. As DNA, the CDR3 is TGCAGTGCTAGATACGGGGGGGTCTACGAAGCTTTCTTT. Protein: CSARYGGVYEAFF.

This sequence joins TRBV12-3 or TRBV12-4 and TRBJ2-3, with no clear D. V was pared by 0 bases and J by 0 bases, with 10 bases between. This CDR3 has 16 residues. CDR3 DNA: TGTGCCAGCAGTTTAGCTCAGGCTAGTAGCACAGATACGCAGTATTTT. The encoded protein is CASSLAQASSTDTQYF.

The J gene is TRBJ1-5, the V gene TRBV18; D not certain. V was trimmed by 3 bases and J by 6 bases, leaving 9 bases between them. Germline-derived CDR1 and CDR2 are KGHSH and LQKENI. This CDR3 is built from 13 residues. In DNA form, the CDR3 reads TGTGCCAGCTCACCTTCTGCGAGTCAGCCCCAGCATTTT. Translated: CASSPSASQPQHF.

This clonotype was counted a few times. The rearrangement links TRBV12-3 or TRBV12-4 to TRBJ2-2, with 10 bases matching TRBD2. The trim removed 2 bases at V and 8 bases at J, leaving 5 bases unmatched. The CDR3 consists of 15 residues. CDR3 region: CASSLTLAGAGELFF. CDR3 nucleotides: TGTGCCAGCAGTTTAACCCTAGCGGGAGCTGGGGAGCTGTTTTTT.

The count of this clonotype is one. The CDR3 DNA reads as TGTGCCAGCAGCTTTGGCGGGAGGGCCCAGGATGAGCAGTTCTTC. This sequence encodes CASSFGGRAQDEQFF. The chain is built from TRBV7-2 and TRBJ2-1, with 9 bases identical to TRBD2. Looked up from germline, CDR1 is SGHTA and CDR2 is FQGNSA. V shed 3 bases, J shed 8 bases, and the junction held 8 bases outside the gene matches. The CDR3 length is 15 residues.

The gene calls are TRBV5-1 and TRBJ1-4; 7 bases fit TRBD1. V shed 4 bases, J shed 4 bases, and the junction held 4 bases outside the gene matches. The germline V gene encodes CDR1 SGHRS and CDR2 YFSETQ. This CDR3 has 14 amino acids. CDR3 in DNA: TGCGCCAGCAGCGTGGGACAGAATAATGAAAAACTGTTTTTT. It codes for CASSVGQNNEKLFF.

This clonotype turned up a few times. The gene calls are TRBV2 and TRBJ2-3; D is unresolved. The V end was cut by 4 bases, the J end by 0 bases, with 11 bases between. Germline V CDR1 and CDR2: SNHLY, FYNNEI. There are 15 residues in the CDR3. Written as DNA, the CDR3 is TGTGCCAGCAGTGGGCCAGAATATAGCACAGATACGCAGTATTTT. Encoded protein: CASSGPEYSTDTQYF.

The genes are TRBV27 and TRBJ2-3, with TRBD2 matching over 12 bases. Germline V gene data show CDR1 as MNHEY and CDR2 as SMNVEV (reference sequence). The CDR3 contains 15 residues. V lost 5 bases to trimming and J lost 5 bases; unmatched junction nucleotides: 5. DNA of the CDR3: TGTGCCAGCAGTAAACTAGCGGGGGGAAGAGATACGCAGTATTTT. Translation: CASSKLAGGRDTQYF.

The chain joins TRBV5-4 to TRBJ2-3; 11 nucleotides line up with TRBD1. V was clipped by 4 bases and J by 4 bases; unmatched bases: 5. This CDR3 is 15 amino acids long. CDR1 and CDR2 from the germline V gene are SGHNT and YYREEE (reference sequence). The CDR3 coding sequence is TGTGCCAGCAGCGCGGACAGGGGGCAGTCAGATACGCAGTATTTT. Its translation is CASSADRGQSDTQYF.

This sequence joins TRBV7-9 and TRBJ1-1, with 7 bases aligning to TRBD1. CDR1 and CDR2 (germline): SEHNR, FQNEAQ (reference sequence). With V trimmed by 0 bases and J by 11 bases, 9 bases remained unmatched. This CDR3 spans 14 amino acids. CDR3 bases: TGTGCCAGCAGCTTAGCGGAGAGGACAGGTGGGGCTTTCTTT. Its translation: CASSLAERTGGAFF.

This clonotype has only a few counts. The chain is built from TRBV7-9 and TRBJ1-1, with D possibly matching TRBD1 (6 bases). Trimming removed 5 bases from V and 12 bases from J, with 19 bases in between. The CDR3 is 13 residues long. Looked up from germline, CDR1 is SEHNR and CDR2 is FQNEAQ (reference sequence). This chain's CDR3 is CASSPSGFWGPFF. Here the CDR3 DNA reads TGTGCCAGCAGCCCTAGTGGGTTTTGGGGGCCTTTCTTT.

This clonotype was counted between two and nine times. The chain uses TRBV9 and TRBJ2-7; D unclear. This CDR3 is built from 15 residues. The V and J ends lost 0 bases and 0 bases respectively, with 10 bases between them. CDR1 is SGDLS and CDR2 is YYNGEE in the germline V gene. The CDR3 DNA reads as TGTGCCAGCAGCGTAGAAGGAGCCCCCTCCTACGAGCAGTACTTC. This sequence encodes CASSVEGAPSYEQYF.

V usage is TRBV29-1 and J usage is TRBJ1-2, with unresolved D. Germline V gives CDR1 SQVTM, CDR2 ANQGSEA. The CDR3 runs 12 residues. With 8 bases removed from V and 7 bases from J, the gap between germline ends came to 17 bases. In nucleotides, the CDR3 is TGCAGCTTATCATTGACCGAGGGTGGCTACACCTTC. The encoded protein is CSLSLTEGGYTF.

The genes are TRBV9 and TRBJ1-1; D not resolved. This CDR3 is 14 amino acids long. CDR1 and CDR2 (germline): SGDLS, YYNGEE. Trimming cost V 0 bases and J 5 bases, with 11 bases left between them. This chain's CDR3 is CASSVDGVSTEAFF. Here the CDR3 DNA reads TGTGCCAGCAGCGTAGATGGGGTTTCTACTGAAGCTTTCTTT.

This chain links TRBV30 with TRBJ2-5, with D perhaps matching TRBD1 (5 bases). This CDR3 is built from 14 residues. Germline V gene sequence: CDR1 GTSNPN, CDR2 SVGIG (reference sequence). Trimming removed 8 bases from V and 2 bases from J, with 18 bases in between. The CDR3: CAANNGQGQETQYF. The CDR3 bases are TGTGCCGCAAACAACGGACAAGGGCAAGAGACCCAGTACTTC.

The genes are TRBV4-3 and TRBJ2-3; D remains unclear. Germline-derived CDR1 and CDR2 are LGHNA and YSLEER. Trimming shortened V by 3 bases and J by 5 bases, and 12 bases separated the two germline ends. CDR3 size: 14 residues. The CDR3 DNA reads as TGCGCCAGCAGCCAGATTCCTGGGGAAGATACGCAGTATTTT. Translation gives CASSQIPGEDTQYF.

This chain joins TRBV20-1 and TRBJ1-2; no reliable D call. The germline CDR1 and CDR2 sequences are DFQATT and SNEGSKA (reference sequence). V was trimmed by 0 bases and J by 4 bases, leaving 21 bases between them. CDR3 length equals 17 residues. DNA for the CDR3: TGCAGTGCTAGAGATCTTTTTGAGGAGTCGACCCCCTATGGCTACACCTTC. It encodes CSARDLFEESTPYGYTF.

The chain combines TRBV7-9 with TRBJ2-1, with D possibly being TRBD2 (7 bases). Germline CDR1 is SEHNR and CDR2 is FQNEAQ (reference sequence). V lost 7 bases, J lost 9 bases, and 19 bases lay in between. The CDR3 is 14 amino acids. CDR3 nucleotides: TGTGCCAGCACCCCGGGGAGGGGGGTCAGTGAGCAGTTCTTC. Translating gives CASTPGRGVSEQFF.

The V gene is TRBV5-1, the J gene TRBJ2-3; TRBD2 is a possible D gene (5 bases). The germline gives CDR1 SGHRS, CDR2 YFSETQ. The CDR3 length is 15 residues. V was shortened by 5 bases and J by 2 bases, with 15 bases between the two germline ends. The CDR3 sequence: CASSDGISYTDTQYF. In nucleotides, the CDR3 is TGCGCCAGCAGTGACGGGATCTCCTACACAGATACGCAGTATTTT.

The V call is TRBV6-5, the J call TRBJ1-6, with 7 bases lining up with TRBD1. Germline V gene lookup returns CDR1 MNHEY and CDR2 SVGAGI. V was clipped by 0 bases and J by 7 bases; unmatched bases: 3. The CDR3 covers 15 residues. The DNA for the CDR3 is TGTGCCAGCAGTTACTCGGGGGACAGAAATTCACCCCTCCACTTT. Translating gives CASSYSGDRNSPLHF.

The V call is TRBV29-1, the J call TRBJ2-7; D unclear. Germline-derived CDR1 and CDR2 are SQVTM and ANQGSEA. The CDR3 runs 13 residues. V lost 7 bases to trimming and J lost 0 bases, with 13 bases between them. The CDR3 nucleotides are TGCAGCGCCATCCCAACATACTCCTACGAGCAGTACTTC. Protein: CSAIPTYSYEQYF.

The V and J genes are TRBV9 and TRBJ1-2; TRBD1 matches at 10 bases. After removal of 3 bases from V and 6 bases from J, the junction contained 5 bases not matched to a gene. This CDR3 comprises 14 residues. The germline CDR1 and CDR2 sequences are SGDLS and YYNGEE. CDR3 sequence: CASSALTGGNGYTF. In DNA form, the CDR3 reads TGTGCCAGCAGCGCGTTGACAGGGGGCAATGGCTACACCTTC.

This clonotype appeared a few times. This chain links TRBV12-3 or TRBV12-4 with TRBJ2-4, with 10 bases aligning to TRBD1. V was clipped by 1 base and J by 0 bases; unmatched bases: 3. The CDR3 extends over 17 amino acids. The CDR3: CASSLGDRGLAKNIQYF. The CDR3 DNA reads TGTGCCAGCAGTTTAGGAGACAGGGGGCTAGCCAAAAACATTCAGTACTTC.

The chain couples TRBV7-9 to TRBJ2-5, with TRBD1 matching over 8 bases. CDR3 length equals 14 residues. Germline V gives CDR1 SEHNR, CDR2 FQNEAQ (reference sequence). V was pared by 6 bases and J by 2 bases, with 5 bases of the junction left unmatched. The CDR3 nucleotides read TGTGCCAGCAGAGGACAGGGATATCAAGAGACCCAGTACTTC. The encoded protein is CASRGQGYQETQYF.

V gene TRBV12-3 or TRBV12-4 combines with J gene TRBJ1-2, with 8 bases that match TRBD1. This CDR3 has 16 residues. V gave up 4 bases and J gave up 5 bases; unmatched junction bases: 12. DNA of the CDR3: TGTGCCAGCAGTTCCCTTGGACAGGGAGGAGATTATGGCTACACCTTC. It translates to CASSSLGQGGDYGYTF.

The chain links TRBV19 to TRBJ1-2; no clear D gene. The CDR3 covers 13 residues. CDR1 and CDR2 (germline): LNHDA, SQIVND (reference sequence). V dropped 3 bases and J dropped 4 bases, with 9 bases sitting between them. CDR3 DNA: TGTGCCAGTAGTATTGACGGTTTCTATGGCTACACCTTC. It codes for CASSIDGFYGYTF.

This clonotype has only one observation. The chain uses TRBV7-2 and TRBJ1-1; TRBD1 is a possible D gene (6 bases). Germline V gives CDR1 SGHTA, CDR2 FQGNSA. The CDR3 length is 16 residues. Trimming stripped 1 base from V and 8 bases from J, with 20 bases between. The CDR3 DNA reads as TGTGCCAGCAGCTTAGTCAGGGGCGGAGATCATTCAGAAGCTTTCTTT. Its protein product is CASSLVRGGDHSEAFF. Based on the CDR3 plus reference TRBV7-2 and TRBJ1-1, the full variable domain is GAGVSQSPSNKVTEKGKDVELRCDPISGHTALYWYRQSLGQGLEFLIYFQGNSAPDKSGLPSDRFSAERTGGSVSTLTIQRTQQEDSAVYLCASSLVRGGDHSEAFFGQGTRLTVV.